The 22 T cell receptor beta chains reported below all come from one sample, sequenced in a study of cytomegalovirus exposure and HLA in healthy donors (TCRdb year 2017). Receptor libraries were prepared by the immunoSEQ multiplex PCR assay. For the multiplex PCR, a mixture combining 60 forward primers for TCR Vbeta segments and 13 reverse primers for TCR Jbeta segments was used. Held by TCRdb, this immuneACCESS table contains in-frame sequences only and omits some clones. Under half of the omission traces to an unresolved V gene where checked; the cause of the rest is unknown. The sample table lists 250,000 to 350,000 clones, 86% of them with a count of one. Roughly 4% of the sample belongs to the ten largest clones. Sequencing was carried out using PBMCs. The source of these receptors is a man aged 35 to 55 in good health and CMV-seropositive.

The chain carries TRBV7-6 and TRBJ2-1, with 8 bases fitting TRBD2. V shed 5 bases and J 6 bases; nucleotides not matched to a gene: 9. The CDR3 is made up of 15 amino acids. The germline CDR1 and CDR2 sequences are SGHVS and FNYEAQ. CDR3 sequence (DNA): TGTGCCAGCAGCGAGGGACTAGTCAGCGGCAATGAGCAGTTCTTC. It specifies CASSEGLVSGNEQFF.

The chain has TRBV28 and TRBJ1-1; the match to TRBD1 covers 9 bases. The CDR3 contains 13 residues. Germline CDR1 is MDHEN and CDR2 is SYDVKM. V shed 7 bases and J 10 bases; nucleotides not matched to a gene: 10. CDR3 region: CASINRDRARAFF. CDR3 DNA: TGTGCCAGCATTAACCGGGACAGGGCTCGAGCTTTCTTT.

The gene calls are TRBV19 and TRBJ1-2, with TRBD1 identical over 7 bases. The germline gives CDR1 LNHDA, CDR2 SQIVND (reference sequence). The CDR3 is made up of 14 amino acids. Trimming cost V 4 bases and J 5 bases; bases outside gene matches: 7. CDR3 sequence: CASSRDRAKYGYTF. The CDR3 DNA sequence: TGTGCCAGTAGTAGAGACAGGGCGAAGTATGGCTACACCTTC. Using reference TRBV19 and TRBJ1-2 for the parts outside the CDR3, the full variable domain is DGGITQSPKYLFRKEGQNVTLSCEQNLNHDAMYWYRQDPGQGLRLIYYSQIVNDFQKGDIAEGYSVSREKKESFPLTVTSAQKNPTAFYLCASSRDRAKYGYTFGSGTRLTVV.

This clone showed up just once. V gene TRBV5-1 combines with J gene TRBJ1-5; 8 nucleotides agree with TRBD1. Germline V gene data show CDR1 as SGHRS and CDR2 as YFSETQ. The CDR3 is 14 residues long. V gave up 4 bases and J gave up 5 bases; unmatched junction bases: 5. As DNA, the CDR3 is TGCGCCAGCAGCCGGACAGGGTACGATCAGCCCCAGCATTTT. As protein: CASSRTGYDQPQHF.

This clone has just one count. The gene calls are TRBV14 and TRBJ2-7; 7 bases agree with TRBD2. The CDR3 runs to 16 residues. Germline assignment: CDR1 SGHDN and CDR2 FVKESK. Unmatched junction bases numbered 12, after V lost 2 bases and J lost 5 bases. In DNA form, the CDR3 reads TGTGCCAGCAGCCAAAGGCGGGCGGGAGCGGTGCACGAGCAGTACTTC. It encodes CASSQRRAGAVHEQYF.

V is TRBV19 and J is TRBJ2-1; D is perhaps TRBD2 (5 bases). The V end lost 4 bases, the J end lost 0 bases, and 13 bases lay between the germline ends. The CDR3 length is 16 residues. Per germline, CDR1 LNHDA and CDR2 SQIVND (reference sequence). CDR3 residues: CASSKLARNSYNEQFF. In nucleotides, the CDR3 is TGTGCCAGTAGTAAGTTAGCGCGCAACTCCTACAATGAGCAGTTCTTC.

Here the CDR3 reads CASSFSRFSTDTQYF. The CDR3, as DNA: TGTGCCAGCAGCTTTTCCCGGTTTAGCACAGATACGCAGTATTTT. This sequence joins TRBV5-5 and TRBJ2-3; D not certain. Germline V CDR1 and CDR2: SGHKS, YYEKEE (reference sequence). Trimming pared 2 bases from V and 0 bases from J, leaving 10 bases between. This CDR3 has 15 amino acids.

The chain has TRBV28 and TRBJ1-2; no definite D call. CDR3 length: 13 residues. The V gene lost 4 bases and the J gene lost 8 bases, with 14 bases spanning the gap. The germline CDR1 and CDR2 sequences are MDHEN and SYDVKM. The CDR3 is CASSWGRGKGYTF. In DNA form, the CDR3 reads TGTGCCAGCAGTTGGGGTAGAGGGAAGGGCTACACCTTC.

The chain links TRBV11-2 to TRBJ2-7; 12 bases line up with TRBD1. Germline V gene sequence: CDR1 SGHAT, CDR2 FQNNGV. The CDR3 extends over 15 amino acids. Trimming cost V 1 base and J 6 bases; bases outside gene matches: 4. Written as DNA, the CDR3 is TGTGCCAGCAGCTTAGTGGGGACAGGGGGCCGCGAGCAGTACTTC. This codes for CASSLVGTGGREQYF.

The V call is TRBV7-6, the J call TRBJ2-7; the match to TRBD1 covers 10 bases. The germline V gene encodes CDR1 SGHVS and CDR2 FNYEAQ. J gave up 0 bases and V 0 bases, and 2 bases lay outside the gene matches. The CDR3 totals 16 residues. CDR3 sequence: CASSLAGQGNSYEQYF. The DNA of the CDR3 is TGTGCCAGCAGCTTAGCGGGACAGGGGAACTCCTACGAGCAGTACTTC.

Only one count was recorded for this clone. V usage is TRBV7-9 and J usage is TRBJ2-1, with D possibly being TRBD2 (5 bases). V was pared by 0 bases and J by 2 bases, with 8 bases between. The CDR3 extends over 15 amino acids. Germline-derived CDR1 and CDR2 are SEHNR and FQNEAQ (reference sequence). Written as DNA, the CDR3 is TGTGCCAGCAGCTTAGCACTAGGAGCCTACAATGAGCAGTTCTTC. Encoded protein: CASSLALGAYNEQFF.

The chain recombines TRBV5-1 with TRBJ2-1; 13 bases fit TRBD2. Germline CDR1 and CDR2: SGHRS and YFSETQ. V lost 1 base and J lost 1; bases outside the gene matches: 14. This CDR3 has 21 amino acids. The CDR3 DNA reads TGCGCCAGCAGCTTGCGCCCCGGACTAGCGGGAGAAATAGAGTCCTACAATGAGCAGTTCTTC. Translation: CASSLRPGLAGEIESYNEQFF.

The rearrangement links TRBV7-8 to TRBJ1-3; the match to TRBD1 covers 11 bases. V was pared by 4 bases and J by 0 bases, with 2 bases of the junction left unmatched. The CDR3 runs to 16 residues. The V gene's germline CDR1 is SGHVS and CDR2 FQNEAQ. This CDR3 is CASSWGTGGSGNTIYF. CDR3 nucleotides: TGTGCCAGCAGCTGGGGGACAGGGGGCTCTGGAAACACCATATATTTT.

The chain links TRBV5-1 to TRBJ2-1; 10 bases are shared with TRBD2. The junction had 3 bases not matched to a gene; V was cut back by 6 bases and J by 6 bases. The CDR3 sequence is 13 residues long. Germline CDR1 SGHRS, CDR2 YFSETQ. The CDR3 DNA sequence: TGCGCCAGCATGCTAGCGGGAGCCAATGAGCAGTTCTTC. This gives the protein CASMLAGANEQFF.

The gene calls are TRBV4-2 and TRBJ2-1; 9 bases are a match to TRBD2. Trimming took 2 bases from V and 0 from J; bases not matched to a gene: 8. This CDR3 region has 18 residues. Germline V gene lookup returns CDR1 LGHNA and CDR2 YNFKEQ. DNA of the CDR3: TGTGCCAGCAGCCAACGCGGGAGCGGGAGGAGCTCCTACAATGAGCAGTTCTTC. It specifies CASSQRGSGRSSYNEQFF.

This chain uses TRBV7-6 with TRBJ2-1; a weak D match, TRBD1 (5 bases). The CDR3 extends over 15 amino acids. V lost 4 bases and J lost 1, with 11 bases in between. In germline, CDR1 is SGHVS, CDR2 FNYEAQ. Written as DNA, the CDR3 is TGTGCCAGCAGCTCCTCCAGGGAATCCTACAATGAGCAGTTCTTC. The encoded protein is CASSSSRESYNEQFF.

J is TRBJ2-3 and V is TRBV27; 9 nucleotides match TRBD2. This CDR3 has 18 residues. V gave up 5 bases and J gave up 9 bases; unmatched junction bases: 21. The V gene's germline CDR1 is MNHEY and CDR2 SMNVEV (reference sequence). The CDR3 protein is CASSLSRASGTRGETQYF. Written as DNA, the CDR3 is TGTGCCAGCAGTCTGTCTCGGGCTAGCGGGACCCGGGGAGAGACGCAGTATTTT.

The chain joins TRBV4-2 to TRBJ2-2; 7 nucleotides align to TRBD2. V shed 1 base, J shed 4 bases, and the junction held 6 bases outside the gene matches. Per the germline V gene, CDR1 is LGHNA and CDR2 is YNFKEQ. CDR3 length: 16 amino acids. The CDR3 DNA follows: TGTGCCAGCAGCCAAGTAGTGGGAGGGGTCACCGGGGAGCTGTTTTTT. The encoded protein is CASSQVVGGVTGELFF.

CDR3: CSAREEYGYTF. DNA for the CDR3: TGCAGTGCTAGAGAGGAGTATGGCTACACCTTC. V gene TRBV20-1 combines with J gene TRBJ1-2; D is uncertain. Trimming pared 0 bases from V and 5 bases from J, leaving 4 bases between. The CDR3 covers 11 residues. From germline, CDR1 is DFQATT and CDR2 SNEGSKA (reference sequence).

The chain combines TRBV7-8 with TRBJ2-1; 7 nucleotides align to TRBD2. The germline V gene has CDR1 SGHVS and CDR2 FQNEAQ. After removal of 4 bases from V and 0 bases from J, the junction contained 6 bases not matched to a gene. This CDR3 comprises 16 residues. CDR3 in DNA: TGTGCCAGCAGCTCCGAAGCGGGGATCTCCTACAATGAGCAGTTCTTC. Amino acid sequence: CASSSEAGISYNEQFF.

This clone was detected only once. J is TRBJ2-2 and V is TRBV9, with 9 bases identical to TRBD2. This CDR3 spans 15 amino acids. CDR1 SGDLS and CDR2 YYNGEE come from the germline V gene. The junction had 5 bases not matched to a gene; V was cut back by 4 bases and J by 4 bases. The CDR3 coding sequence is TGTGCCAGCAGCCCCCAGACTAGCGGCACCGGGGAGCTGTTTTTT. Residues: CASSPQTSGTGELFF.

This rearrangement joins TRBV5-4 to TRBJ1-2, with unresolved D. Trimming shortened V by 4 bases and J by 4 bases, and 11 bases separated the two germline ends. This CDR3 comprises 13 residues. CDR1 is SGHNT and CDR2 is YYREEE in the germline V gene (reference sequence). This CDR3 reads CASSPETLYGYTF. CDR3 coding DNA: TGTGCCAGCAGCCCGGAGACTCTCTATGGCTACACCTTC.